This TCR beta chain was obtained from a study of T cells after yellow fever vaccination. In the study overall: Fractions low in cell number were prepared with SMART-Seq v4 Ultra Low Input. Findings of the study overall: Post-booster reappearance was seen for most primary-vaccination clones (nearly 97% CD4, around 88% CD8). The study found a weaker secondary response that peaked faster, day 5 versus 15.

Germline V gene data show CDR1 as MDHEN and CDR2 as SYDVKM. The CDR3 length is 15 residues. The trim removed 4 bases at V and 7 bases at J, leaving 11 bases unmatched. The 5'RACE template-switching step produced TCR cDNA and added a universal primer site and UMIs. TCRdb re-derived calls from the 5' RACE reads in MiXCR, one entry per CDR3 protein. The sample holds 500,000 to 650,000 distinct CDR3 sequences, less than 15% seen once. As to this clonotype: Its specificity is unknown.

The sample consisted of PBMCs, taken on the day of the yellow fever booster vaccination. The rearrangement links TRBV28 to TRBJ2-7, with TRBD1 identical over 9 bases. This receptor was taken from a man aged 25 to 40 who received the YFV17D yellow fever vaccine. DNA for the CDR3: TGTGCCAGCAGTTCCCCGGGACAGGGTACGGGTGAGCAGTACTTC. Amino acids: CASSSPGQGTGEQYF.